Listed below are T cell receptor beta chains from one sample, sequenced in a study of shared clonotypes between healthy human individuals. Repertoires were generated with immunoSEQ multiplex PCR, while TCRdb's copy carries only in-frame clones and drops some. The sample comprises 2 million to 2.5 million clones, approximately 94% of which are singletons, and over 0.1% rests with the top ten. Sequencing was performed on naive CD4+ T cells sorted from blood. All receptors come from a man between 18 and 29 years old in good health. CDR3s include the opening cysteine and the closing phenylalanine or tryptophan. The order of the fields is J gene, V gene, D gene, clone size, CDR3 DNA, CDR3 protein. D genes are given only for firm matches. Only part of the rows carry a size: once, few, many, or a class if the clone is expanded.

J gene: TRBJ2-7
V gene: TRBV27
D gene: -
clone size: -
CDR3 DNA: TGTGCCAGCAGTTTAACCGGGACTCGAACGAACCTAGGAGAGCAGTACTTC
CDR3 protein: CASSLTGTRTNLGEQYF

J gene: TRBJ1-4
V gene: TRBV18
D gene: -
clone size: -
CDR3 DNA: TGTGCCAGCTCACCTAACGTCGTCAAGGGGGAAAAACTGTTTTTT
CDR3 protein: CASSPNVVKGEKLFF

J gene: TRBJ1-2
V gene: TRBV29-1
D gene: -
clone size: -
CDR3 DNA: TGCAGCGCCTCGACTGAGGACTATGGCTACACCTTC
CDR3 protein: CSASTEDYGYTF

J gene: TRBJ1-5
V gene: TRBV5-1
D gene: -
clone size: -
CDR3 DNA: TGCGCCAGCAGCTTGGACGGGGGAAGCAATCAGCCCCAGCATTTT
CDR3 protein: CASSLDGGSNQPQHF

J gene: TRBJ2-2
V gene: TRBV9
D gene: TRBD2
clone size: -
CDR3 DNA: TGTGCCAGCAGCCCCCGACTAGCGGAAAACACCGGGGAGCTGTTTTTT
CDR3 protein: CASSPRLAENTGELFF

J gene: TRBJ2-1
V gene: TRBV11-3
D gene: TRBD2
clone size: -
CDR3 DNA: TGTGCCAGCAGCCTAGGACTAGCGGGAGACAATGAGCAGTTCTTC
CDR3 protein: CASSLGLAGDNEQFF

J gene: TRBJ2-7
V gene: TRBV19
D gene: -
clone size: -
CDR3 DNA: TGTGCCAGTAACCCTGGACGTCCCTCCTACGAGCAGTACTTC
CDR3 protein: CASNPGRPSYEQYF

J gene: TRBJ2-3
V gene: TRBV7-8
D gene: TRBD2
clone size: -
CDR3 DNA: TGTGCCAGCAGCTTTGTAGCGGGAGCCACAGATACGCAGTATTTT
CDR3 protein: CASSFVAGATDTQYF

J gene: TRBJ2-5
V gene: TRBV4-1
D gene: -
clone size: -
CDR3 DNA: TGCGCCAGCAGCCCGGGATTGAGGTCGGAACAAGAGACCCAGTACTTC
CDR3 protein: CASSPGLRSEQETQYF

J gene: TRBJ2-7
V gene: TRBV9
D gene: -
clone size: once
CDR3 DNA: TGTGCCAGCAGCGTAGGAGGGGCCGGAGGCTACGAGCAGTACTTC
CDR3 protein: CASSVGGAGGYEQYF

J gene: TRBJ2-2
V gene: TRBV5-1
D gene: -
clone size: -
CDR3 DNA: TGCGCCAGCAGACCGGACCACGCGAACACCGGGGAGCTGTTTTTT
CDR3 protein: CASRPDHANTGELFF

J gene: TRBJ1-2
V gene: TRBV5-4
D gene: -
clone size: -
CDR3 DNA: TGTGCCAGCAGCTGGCAGGACCCGGGTGGCTACACCTTC
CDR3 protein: CASSWQDPGGYTF

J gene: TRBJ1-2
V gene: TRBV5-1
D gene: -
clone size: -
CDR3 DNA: TGCGTCAGCAGCTTGCAGGGAGCCGCTCGGGACTATGGCTACACCTTC
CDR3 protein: CVSSLQGAARDYGYTF

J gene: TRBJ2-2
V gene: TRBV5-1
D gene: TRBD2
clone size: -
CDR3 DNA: TGCGCCAGCAGCCCACTAGCGGGGGAAACCGGGGAGCTGTTTTTT
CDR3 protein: CASSPLAGETGELFF

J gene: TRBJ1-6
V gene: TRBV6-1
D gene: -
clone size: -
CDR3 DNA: TGTGCCAGCAGTTGGCGAAATTCACCCCTCCACTTT
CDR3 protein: CASSWRNSPLHF

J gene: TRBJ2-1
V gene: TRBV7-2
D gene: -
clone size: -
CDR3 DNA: TGTGCCAGCAGCTTTGATGTCCTCAACCCCGATGAGCAGTTCTTC
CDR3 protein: CASSFDVLNPDEQFF

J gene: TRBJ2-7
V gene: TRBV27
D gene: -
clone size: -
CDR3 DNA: TGTGCCAGCAGTTCCGGGACGGAACCCTCCCGTCAGTACTTC
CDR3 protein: CASSSGTEPSRQYF

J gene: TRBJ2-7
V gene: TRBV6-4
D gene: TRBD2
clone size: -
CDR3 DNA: TGTGCCAGCAGTGACTCCCCAACCCAGACTAGCTACTACGAGCAGTACTTC
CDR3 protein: CASSDSPTQTSYYEQYF

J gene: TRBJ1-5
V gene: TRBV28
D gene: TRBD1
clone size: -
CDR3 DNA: TGTGCCAGCAGTTATGCCGACAGGGTGGATCAGCCCCAGCATTTT
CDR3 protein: CASSYADRVDQPQHF

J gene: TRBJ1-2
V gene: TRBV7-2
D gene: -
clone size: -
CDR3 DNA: TGTGCCAGCAGCTTCCGCCAGGGTACCCTTGGCTACACCTTC
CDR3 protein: CASSFRQGTLGYTF

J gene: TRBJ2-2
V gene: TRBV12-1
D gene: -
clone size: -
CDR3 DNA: TGTGCCAGCAGCTACGGGGGGACTTACACCGGGGAGCTGTTTTTT
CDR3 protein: CASSYGGTYTGELFF

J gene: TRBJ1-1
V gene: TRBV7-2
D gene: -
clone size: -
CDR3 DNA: TGTGCCAGCAGAAAGATGACAGGCACTGAAGCTTTCTTT
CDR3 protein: CASRKMTGTEAFF